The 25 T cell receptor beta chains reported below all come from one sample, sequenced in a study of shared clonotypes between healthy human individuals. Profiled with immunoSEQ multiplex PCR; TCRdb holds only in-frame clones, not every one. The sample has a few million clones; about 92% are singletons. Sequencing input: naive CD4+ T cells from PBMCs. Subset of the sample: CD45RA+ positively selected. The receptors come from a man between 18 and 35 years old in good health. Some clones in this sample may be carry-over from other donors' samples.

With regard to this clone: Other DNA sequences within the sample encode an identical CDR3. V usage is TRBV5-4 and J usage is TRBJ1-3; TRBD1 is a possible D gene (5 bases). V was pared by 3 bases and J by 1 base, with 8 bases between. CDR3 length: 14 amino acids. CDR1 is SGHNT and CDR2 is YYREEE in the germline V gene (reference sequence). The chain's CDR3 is CASSSQGSGNTIYF. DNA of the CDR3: TGTGCCAGCAGCTCCCAGGGTTCTGGAAACACCATATATTTT.

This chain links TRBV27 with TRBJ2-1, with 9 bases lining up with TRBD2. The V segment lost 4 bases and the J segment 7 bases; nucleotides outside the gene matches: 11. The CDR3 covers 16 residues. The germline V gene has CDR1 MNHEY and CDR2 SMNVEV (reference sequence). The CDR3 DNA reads TGTGCCAGCAGTTCGAGCGGGAGGTTAATCGTGAATGAGCAGTTCTTC. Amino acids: CASSSSGRLIVNEQFF.

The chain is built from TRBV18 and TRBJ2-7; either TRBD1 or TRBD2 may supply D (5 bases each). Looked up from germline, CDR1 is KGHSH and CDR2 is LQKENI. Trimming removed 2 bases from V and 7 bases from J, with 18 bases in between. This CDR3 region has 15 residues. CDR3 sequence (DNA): TGTGCCAGCTCACCAGGGGGTTCCTGGGGCCTTGAGCAGTACTTC. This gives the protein CASSPGGSWGLEQYF.

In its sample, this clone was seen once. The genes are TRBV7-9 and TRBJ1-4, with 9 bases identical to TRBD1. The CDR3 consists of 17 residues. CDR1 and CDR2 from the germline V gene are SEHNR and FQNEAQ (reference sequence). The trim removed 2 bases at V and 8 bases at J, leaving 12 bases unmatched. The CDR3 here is CASSLRLGTGQREKLFF. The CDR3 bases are TGTGCCAGCAGCTTAAGGTTGGGGACAGGGCAAAGGGAAAAACTGTTTTTT. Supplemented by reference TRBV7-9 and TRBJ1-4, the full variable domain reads DTGVSQNPRHKITKRGQNVTFRCDPISEHNRLYWYRQTLGQGPEFLTYFQNEAQLEKSRLLSDRFSAERPKGSFSTLEIQRTEQGDSAMYLCASSLRLGTGQREKLFFGSGTQLSVL.

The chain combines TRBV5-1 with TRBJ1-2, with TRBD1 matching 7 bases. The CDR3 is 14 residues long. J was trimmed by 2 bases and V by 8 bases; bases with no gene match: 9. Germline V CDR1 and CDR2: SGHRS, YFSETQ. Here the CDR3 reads CASNDPGQNYGYTF. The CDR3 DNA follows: TGCGCCAGTAATGATCCGGGACAGAACTATGGCTACACCTTC.

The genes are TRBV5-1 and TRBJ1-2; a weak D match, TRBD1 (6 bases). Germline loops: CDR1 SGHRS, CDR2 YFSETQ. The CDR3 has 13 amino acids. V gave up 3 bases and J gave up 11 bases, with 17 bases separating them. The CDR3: CASSYGTTSGYTF. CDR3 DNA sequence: TGCGCCAGCAGCTATGGGACAACCTCAGGGTACACCTTC.

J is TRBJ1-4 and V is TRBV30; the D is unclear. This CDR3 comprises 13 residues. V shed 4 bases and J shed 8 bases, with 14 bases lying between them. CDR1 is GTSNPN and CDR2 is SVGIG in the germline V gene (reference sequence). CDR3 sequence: CAWMGRFSEKLFF. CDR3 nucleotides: TGTGCCTGGATGGGCAGGTTTAGCGAAAAACTGTTTTTT.

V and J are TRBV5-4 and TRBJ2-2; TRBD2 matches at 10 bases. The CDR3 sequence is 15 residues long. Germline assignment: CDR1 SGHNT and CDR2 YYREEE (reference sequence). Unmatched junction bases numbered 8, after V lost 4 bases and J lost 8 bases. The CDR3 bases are TGTGCCAGCAGCCTAGCGGGGGCGAACCGAGGGGAGCTGTTTTTT. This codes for CASSLAGANRGELFF.

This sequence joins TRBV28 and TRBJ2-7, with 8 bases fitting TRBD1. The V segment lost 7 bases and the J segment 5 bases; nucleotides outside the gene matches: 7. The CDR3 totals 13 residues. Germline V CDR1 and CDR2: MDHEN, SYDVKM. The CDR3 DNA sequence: TGTGCCAGCAATGGGAACAGGGGGAACGAGCAGTACTTC. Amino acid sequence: CASNGNRGNEQYF.

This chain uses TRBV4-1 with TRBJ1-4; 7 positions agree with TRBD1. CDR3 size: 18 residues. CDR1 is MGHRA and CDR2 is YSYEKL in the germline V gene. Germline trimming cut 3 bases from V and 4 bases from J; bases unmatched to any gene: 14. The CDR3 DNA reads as TGCGCCAGCAGCCAGGCCGGGACAGCCGTCATCTATAATGAAAAACTGTTTTTT. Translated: CASSQAGTAVIYNEKLFF.

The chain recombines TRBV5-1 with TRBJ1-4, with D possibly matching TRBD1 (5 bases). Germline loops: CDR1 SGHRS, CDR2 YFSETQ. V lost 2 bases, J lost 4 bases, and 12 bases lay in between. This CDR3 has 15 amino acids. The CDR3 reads CASSFSAGNNEKLFF. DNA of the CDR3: TGCGCCAGCAGCTTTTCGGCAGGGAATAATGAAAAACTGTTTTTT. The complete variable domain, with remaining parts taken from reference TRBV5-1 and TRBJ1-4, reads KAGVTQTPRYLIKTRGQQVTLSCSPISGHRSVSWYQQTPGQGLQFLFEYFSETQRNKGNFPGRFSGRQFSNSRSEMNVSTLELGDSALYLCASSFSAGNNEKLFFGSGTQLSVL.

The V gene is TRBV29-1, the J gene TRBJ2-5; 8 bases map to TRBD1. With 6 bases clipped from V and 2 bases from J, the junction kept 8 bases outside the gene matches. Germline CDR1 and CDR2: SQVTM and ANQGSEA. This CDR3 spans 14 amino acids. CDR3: CSVHPGTGQETQYF. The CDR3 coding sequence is TGCAGCGTCCACCCCGGGACAGGACAAGAGACCCAGTACTTC.

The CDR3 DNA is TGTGCCAGCAACCGACAGGCCCAGCAAGAGACCCAGTACTTC. This encodes CASNRQAQQETQYF. V usage is TRBV2 and J usage is TRBJ2-5, with D possibly being TRBD1 (6 bases). The CDR3 length is 14 residues. In germline, CDR1 is SNHLY, CDR2 FYNNEI. The V gene lost 7 bases and the J gene lost 2 bases, with 14 bases spanning the gap.

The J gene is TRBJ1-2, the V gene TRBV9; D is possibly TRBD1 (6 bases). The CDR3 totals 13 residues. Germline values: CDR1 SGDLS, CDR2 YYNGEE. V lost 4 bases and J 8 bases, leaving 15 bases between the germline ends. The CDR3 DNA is TGTGCCAGCAGCACCACCCAGGGGAGCGGCTACACCTTC. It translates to CASSTTQGSGYTF.

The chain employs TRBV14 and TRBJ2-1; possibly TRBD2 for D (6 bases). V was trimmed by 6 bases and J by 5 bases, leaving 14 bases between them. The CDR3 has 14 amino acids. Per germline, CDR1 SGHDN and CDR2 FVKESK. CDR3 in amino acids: CASRPMTRDNEQFF. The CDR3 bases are TGTGCCAGCAGGCCAATGACTAGAGACAATGAGCAGTTCTTC. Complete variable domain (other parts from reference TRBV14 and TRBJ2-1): EAGVTQFPSHSVIEKGQTVTLRCDPISGHDNLYWYRRVMGKEIKFLLHFVKESKQDESGMPNNRFLAERTGGTYSTLKVQPAELEDSGVYFCASRPMTRDNEQFFGPGTRLTVL.

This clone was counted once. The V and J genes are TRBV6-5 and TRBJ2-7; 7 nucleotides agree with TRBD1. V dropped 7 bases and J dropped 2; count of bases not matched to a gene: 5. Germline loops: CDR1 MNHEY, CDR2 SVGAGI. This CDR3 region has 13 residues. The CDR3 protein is CASTPGQAYEQYF. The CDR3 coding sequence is TGTGCCAGCACCCCAGGACAGGCCTACGAGCAGTACTTC.

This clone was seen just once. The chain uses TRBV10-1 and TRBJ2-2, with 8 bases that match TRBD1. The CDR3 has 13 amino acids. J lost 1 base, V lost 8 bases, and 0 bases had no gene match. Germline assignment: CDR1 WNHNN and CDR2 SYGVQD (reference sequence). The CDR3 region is CASGQGNTGELFF. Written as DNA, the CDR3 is TGCGCCAGCGGACAGGGGAACACCGGGGAGCTGTTTTTT.

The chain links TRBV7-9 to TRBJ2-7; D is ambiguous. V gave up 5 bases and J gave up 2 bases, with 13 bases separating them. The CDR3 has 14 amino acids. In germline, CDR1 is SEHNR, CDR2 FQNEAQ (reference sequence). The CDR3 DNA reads TGTGCCAGCAGCAGCCCCCCCGGAACCTACGAGCAGTACTTC. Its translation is CASSSPPGTYEQYF.

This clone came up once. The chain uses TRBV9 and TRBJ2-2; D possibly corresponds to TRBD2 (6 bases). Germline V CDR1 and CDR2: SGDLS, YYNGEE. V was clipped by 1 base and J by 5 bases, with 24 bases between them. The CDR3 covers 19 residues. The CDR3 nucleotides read TGTGCCAGCAGCGTACAAGGAAGGGGCCGGACCGGGGGTACCGGGGAGCTGTTTTTT. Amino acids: CASSVQGRGRTGGTGELFF. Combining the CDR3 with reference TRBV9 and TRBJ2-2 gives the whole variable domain DSGVTQTPKHLITATGQRVTLRCSPRSGDLSVYWYQQSLDQGLQFLIQYYNGEERAKGNILERFSAQQFPDLHSELNLSSLELGDSALYFCASSVQGRGRTGGTGELFFGEGSRLTVL.

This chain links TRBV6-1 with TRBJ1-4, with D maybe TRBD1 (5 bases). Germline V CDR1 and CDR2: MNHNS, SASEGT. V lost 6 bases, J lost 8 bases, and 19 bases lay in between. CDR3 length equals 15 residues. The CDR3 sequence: CASSPPGGGAEKLFF. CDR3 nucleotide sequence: TGTGCCAGCAGCCCGCCCGGGGGAGGGGCCGAAAAACTGTTTTTT.

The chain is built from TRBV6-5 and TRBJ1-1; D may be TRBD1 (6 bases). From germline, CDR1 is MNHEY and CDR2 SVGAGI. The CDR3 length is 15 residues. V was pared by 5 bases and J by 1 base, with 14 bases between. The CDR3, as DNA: TGTGCCAGCAGTGCCCAGGGGCCTGGGAACACTGAAGCTTTCTTT. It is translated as CASSAQGPGNTEAFF.

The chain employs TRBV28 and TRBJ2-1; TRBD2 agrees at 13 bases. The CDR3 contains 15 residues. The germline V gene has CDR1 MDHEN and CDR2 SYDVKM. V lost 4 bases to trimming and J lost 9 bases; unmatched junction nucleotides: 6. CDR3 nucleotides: TGTGCCAGCAGTTCAGGACTAGCGGGAGTAACTGAGCAGTTCTTC. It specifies CASSSGLAGVTEQFF.

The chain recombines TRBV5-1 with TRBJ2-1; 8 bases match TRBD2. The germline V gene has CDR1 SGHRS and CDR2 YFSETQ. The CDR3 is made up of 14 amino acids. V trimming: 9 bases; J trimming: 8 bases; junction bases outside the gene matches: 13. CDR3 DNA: TGCGCCACAAACGGGATAGCGGGATCCCATGAGCAGTTCTTC. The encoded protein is CATNGIAGSHEQFF.

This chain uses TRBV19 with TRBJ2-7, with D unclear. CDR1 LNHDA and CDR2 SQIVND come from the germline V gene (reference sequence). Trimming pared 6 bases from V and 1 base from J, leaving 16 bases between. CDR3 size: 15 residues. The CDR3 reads CASRVRLLGSYEQYF. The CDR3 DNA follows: TGTGCCAGTAGGGTTCGACTCCTTGGATCCTACGAGCAGTACTTC.

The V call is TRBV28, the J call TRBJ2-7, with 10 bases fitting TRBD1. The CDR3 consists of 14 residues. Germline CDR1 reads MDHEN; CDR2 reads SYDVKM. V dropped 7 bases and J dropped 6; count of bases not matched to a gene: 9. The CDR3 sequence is CASIPGTGESEQYF. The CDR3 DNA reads TGTGCCAGCATACCCGGGACAGGGGAATCCGAGCAGTACTTC. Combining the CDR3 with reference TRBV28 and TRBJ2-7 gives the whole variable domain DVKVTQSSRYLVKRTGEKVFLECVQDMDHENMFWYRQDPGLGLRLIYFSYDVKMKEKGDIPEGYSVSREKKERFSLILESASTNQTSMYLCASIPGTGESEQYFGPGTRLTVT.